The rows below give T cell receptor beta chains drawn from one sample of a study of blood T cell repertoires in COVID-19. The repertoire was sequenced with immunoSEQ multiplex PCR; TCRdb's copy has only in-frame clones and lacks some. This table holds over 150,000 clones, around 79% found once. Sequencing was performed on peripheral blood. The receptors derive from a woman aged 50 to 60 with acute or convalescent COVID-19. Each CDR3 is given with its conserved first and last residue. A D gene is named only where the DNA matches it firmly. Not all rows give a size; the values are once, few, many and, for expanded clones, a class.

CDR3nt	CDR3aa	v_gene	abundance	j_gene	d_gene
TGTGCCAGCAGCTTAGGGATCACTCCTAGCGGGAGAAGTCAAGAGACCCAGTACTTC	CASSLGITPSGRSQETQYF	TRBV7-9	.	TRBJ2-5	TRBD2
TGTGCCAGCAGTTACCAGCCCGGACTTTCCCACGAGCAGTTCTTC	CASSYQPGLSHEQFF	TRBV6-5	.	TRBJ2-1	.
TGTGCCAGCAGCCCTGGAGACAGGGGAGGGTCACCCCTCCACTTT	CASSPGDRGGSPLHF	TRBV9	many	TRBJ1-6	TRBD1
TGTGCCAGCAGTACCCCGACAGCTGAAGCTTTCTTT	CASSTPTAEAFF	TRBV25-1	.	TRBJ1-1	.
TGTGCCAGCAGCTTTACCTTACAGGGGGCGAGAGAAAAACTGTTTTTT	CASSFTLQGAREKLFF	TRBV5-5	once	TRBJ1-4	TRBD1
TGCAGTGCTAGTTGGGGGGGATCCTACGAGCAGTACTTC	CSASWGGSYEQYF	TRBV20-1	.	TRBJ2-7	TRBD2
TGCAGTGCTAGTCCCTGGGACAGGGGAAGTCAGCCCCAGCATTTT	CSASPWDRGSQPQHF	TRBV20-1	.	TRBJ1-5	TRBD1
TGTGCCAGCAGTTCCAACTCCGCCGGGGGCTACGAGCAGTACTTC	CASSSNSAGGYEQYF	TRBV28	once	TRBJ2-7	.
TGTGCCAGCAGCCAAGCCCCCAGGGACAGGGGGGACTCAGAGTTCTTC	CASSQAPRDRGDSEFF	TRBV14	.	TRBJ2-1	TRBD1
TGTGCCAGCAGCCGCGGACTAGCGGCCTACAATGAGCAGTTCTTC	CASSRGLAAYNEQFF	TRBV3-1/TRBV3-2	.	TRBJ2-1	TRBD2
TGTGCCAGTAGTCCTACAGGGCACTATGGCTACACCTTC	CASSPTGHYGYTF	TRBV19	.	TRBJ1-2	.
TGTGCCAGCTCACCGGACTTGAGTGGGTTCCCGCATTTT	CASSPDLSGFPHF	TRBV18	.	TRBJ1-5	.